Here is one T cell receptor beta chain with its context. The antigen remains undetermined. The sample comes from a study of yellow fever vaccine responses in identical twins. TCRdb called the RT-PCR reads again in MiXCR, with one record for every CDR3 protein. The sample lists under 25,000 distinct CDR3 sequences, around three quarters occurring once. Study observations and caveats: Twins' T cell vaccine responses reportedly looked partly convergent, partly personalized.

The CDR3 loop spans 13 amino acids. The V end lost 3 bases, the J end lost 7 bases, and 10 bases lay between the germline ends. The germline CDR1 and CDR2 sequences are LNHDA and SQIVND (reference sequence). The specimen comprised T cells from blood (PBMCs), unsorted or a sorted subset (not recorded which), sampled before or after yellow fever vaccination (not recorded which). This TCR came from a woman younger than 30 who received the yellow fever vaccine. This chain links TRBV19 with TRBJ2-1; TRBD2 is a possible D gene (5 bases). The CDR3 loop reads CASSIRGQNEQFF. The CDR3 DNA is TGTGCCAGTAGTATCCGGGGTCAAAATGAGCAGTTCTTC. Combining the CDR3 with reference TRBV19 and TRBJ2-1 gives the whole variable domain DGGITQSPKYLFRKEGQNVTLSCEQNLNHDAMYWYRQDPGQGLRLIYYSQIVNDFQKGDIAEGYSVSREKKESFPLTVTSAQKNPTAFYLCASSIRGQNEQFFGPGTRLTVL.